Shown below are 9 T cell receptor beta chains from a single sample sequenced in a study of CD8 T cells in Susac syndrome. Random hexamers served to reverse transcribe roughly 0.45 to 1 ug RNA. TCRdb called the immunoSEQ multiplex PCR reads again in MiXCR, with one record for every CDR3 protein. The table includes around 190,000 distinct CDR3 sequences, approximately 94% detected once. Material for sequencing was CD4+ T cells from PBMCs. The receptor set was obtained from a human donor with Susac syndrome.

CDR3 amino acids: CASSPGIAGANEQFF. In nucleotides, the CDR3 is TGTGCCAGCTCCCCCGGGATAGCGGGGGCAAATGAGCAGTTCTTC. The chain uses TRBV18 and TRBJ2-1, with 9 bases lining up with TRBD2. Germline trimming cut 6 bases from V and 7 bases from J; bases unmatched to any gene: 10. The CDR3 has 15 residues. Germline CDR1 is KGHSH and CDR2 is LQKENI.

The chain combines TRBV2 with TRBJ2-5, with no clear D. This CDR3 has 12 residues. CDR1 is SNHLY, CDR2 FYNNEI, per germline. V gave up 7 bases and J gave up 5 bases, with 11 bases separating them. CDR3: CASNEAGETQYF. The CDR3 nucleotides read TGTGCCAGCAACGAGGCTGGCGAGACCCAGTACTTC.

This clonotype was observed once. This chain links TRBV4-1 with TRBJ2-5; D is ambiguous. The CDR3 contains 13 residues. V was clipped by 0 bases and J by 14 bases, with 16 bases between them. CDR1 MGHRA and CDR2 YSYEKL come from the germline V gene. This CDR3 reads CASSQDGFSEKYF. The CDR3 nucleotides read TGCGCCAGCAGCCAAGATGGATTTTCCGAAAAATACTTC.

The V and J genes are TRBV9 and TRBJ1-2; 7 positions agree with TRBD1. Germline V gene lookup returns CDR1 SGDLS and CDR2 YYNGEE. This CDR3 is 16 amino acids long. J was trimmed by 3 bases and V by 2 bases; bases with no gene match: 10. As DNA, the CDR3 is TGTGCCAGCAGCGTCACCCAGAGGGGGCCCGACTATGGCTACACCTTC. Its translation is CASSVTQRGPDYGYTF.

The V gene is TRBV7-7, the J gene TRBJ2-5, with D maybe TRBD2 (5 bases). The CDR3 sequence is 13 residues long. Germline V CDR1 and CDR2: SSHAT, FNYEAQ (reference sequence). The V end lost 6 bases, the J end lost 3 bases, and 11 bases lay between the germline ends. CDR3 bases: TGTGCCAGCAGTATACGGGGAAAAGAGACCCAGTACTTC. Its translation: CASSIRGKETQYF.

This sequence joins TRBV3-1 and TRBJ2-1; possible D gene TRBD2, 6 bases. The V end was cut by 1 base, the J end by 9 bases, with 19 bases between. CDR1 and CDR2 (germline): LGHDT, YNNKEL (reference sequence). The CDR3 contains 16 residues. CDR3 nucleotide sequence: TGTGCCAGCAGCCAAGCGCCCGGGGGAAGTCGAGGTGAGCAGTTCTTC. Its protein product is CASSQAPGGSRGEQFF.

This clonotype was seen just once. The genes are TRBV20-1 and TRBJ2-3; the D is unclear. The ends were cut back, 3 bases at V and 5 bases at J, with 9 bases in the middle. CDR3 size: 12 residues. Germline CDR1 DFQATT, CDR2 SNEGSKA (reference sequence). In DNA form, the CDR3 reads TGCAGTGCTAGCTTTATAGGAGATACGCAGTATTTT. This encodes CSASFIGDTQYF.

The chain's CDR3 is CASTGNTEAFF. CDR3 nucleotide sequence: TGTGCCAGTACAGGGAACACTGAAGCTTTCTTT. The chain carries TRBV2 and TRBJ1-1; D possibly corresponds to TRBD1 (5 bases). Per germline, CDR1 SNHLY and CDR2 FYNNEI. The length of the CDR3 is 11 residues. With 9 bases removed from V and 1 base from J, the gap between germline ends came to 6 bases.

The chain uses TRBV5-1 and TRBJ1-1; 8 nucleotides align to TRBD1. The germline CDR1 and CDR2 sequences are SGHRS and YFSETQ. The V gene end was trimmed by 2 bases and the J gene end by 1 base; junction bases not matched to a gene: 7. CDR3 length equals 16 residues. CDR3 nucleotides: TGCGCCAGCAGCTTCACCCCGGGACAGGAGAACACTGAAGCTTTCTTT. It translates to CASSFTPGQENTEAFF.